This passage covers 18 T cell receptor beta chains from one sample sequenced in a study of T cell responses to AZD1222 COVID-19 vaccine. This table comes from immunoSEQ multiplex PCR, and its TCRdb copy is limited to in-frame clones, with some not included. The sample has some 82,000 clones; 70% to 90% are singletons. The specimen comprised peripheral blood, sampled on day 0 of AZD1222 vaccination. The receptor source for this set is an adult in good health.

This chain joins TRBV7-6 and TRBJ1-4; D gene unclear. CDR3 length equals 14 residues. V was cut by 3 bases and J by 0 bases, with 5 bases left in between. In germline, CDR1 is SGHVS, CDR2 FNYEAQ. The CDR3 sequence: CASSLRATNEKLFF. The CDR3 DNA follows: TGTGCCAGCAGCTTGAGAGCAACTAATGAAAAACTGTTTTTT.

The chain combines TRBV7-3 with TRBJ2-1; a possible D gene is TRBD1 (6 bases). CDR1 SGHTA and CDR2 FQGTGA come from the germline V gene. Trimming pared 2 bases from V and 9 bases from J, leaving 11 bases between. CDR3 length equals 13 residues. CDR3 loop: CASSLFGQLEQFF. DNA of the CDR3: TGTGCCAGCAGCTTATTTGGACAGCTTGAGCAGTTCTTC.

The chain employs TRBV19 and TRBJ2-6; D is tentatively TRBD1 or TRBD2 (6 bases each). V lost 6 bases, J lost 5 bases, and 14 bases lay in between. The CDR3 has 15 amino acids. CDR1 and CDR2 from the germline V gene are LNHDA and SQIVND (reference sequence). DNA for the CDR3: TGTGCCAGTAGCGGGGGCCTGGTTAGGGCCAACGTCCTGACTTTC. Its protein is CASSGGLVRANVLTF.

The count of this clone is one. V usage is TRBV6-5 and J usage is TRBJ2-2; D unclear. CDR3 size: 15 residues. V was clipped by 7 bases and J by 0 bases, with 12 bases between them. CDR1 MNHEY and CDR2 SVGAGI come from the germline V gene. In DNA form, the CDR3 reads TGTGCCAGCACCTCCTTCACCTCGAACACCGGGGAGCTGTTTTTT. Encoded protein: CASTSFTSNTGELFF.

The rearrangement links TRBV30 to TRBJ1-1; TRBD1 is a possible D gene (6 bases). This CDR3 is 15 amino acids long. V was clipped by 1 base and J by 3 bases, with 15 bases between them. Germline V gives CDR1 GTSNPN, CDR2 SVGIG (reference sequence). CDR3: CAWSGGGGKDTEAFF. The CDR3 DNA is TGTGCCTGGAGTGGAGGGGGGGGAAAAGACACTGAAGCTTTCTTT.

J is TRBJ1-2 and V is TRBV5-5, with D uncertain. The V gene's germline CDR1 is SGHKS and CDR2 YYEKEE (reference sequence). Trimming took 4 bases from V and 8 from J, leaving 18 bases between them. CDR3 length equals 14 residues. CDR3 coding DNA: TGTGCCAGCAGCAACCAGACCCGGCTGGCCGGCTACACCTTC. Its protein is CASSNQTRLAGYTF.

J is TRBJ1-1 and V is TRBV7-2; maybe TRBD1 (5 bases). This CDR3 is built from 15 residues. In germline, CDR1 is SGHTA, CDR2 FQGNSA. The V gene lost 3 bases and the J gene lost 2 bases, with 13 bases spanning the gap. CDR3 loop: CASSLRDGTNTEAFF. The CDR3 nucleotides are TGTGCCAGCAGCTTGAGGGACGGAACTAACACTGAAGCTTTCTTT.

This sequence joins TRBV19 and TRBJ1-1; unclear D gene. Germline V lookup: CDR1 LNHDA, CDR2 SQIVND (reference sequence). This CDR3 has 15 residues. The germline V and J ends were trimmed by 1 base and 6 bases, with 15 bases remaining between them. In DNA form, the CDR3 reads TGTGCCAGTAGTATAGGCCGACAAACTACCTCTGAAGCTTTCTTT. Translated: CASSIGRQTTSEAFF.

The chain links TRBV12-3 or TRBV12-4 to TRBJ1-3, with D unclear. V lost 4 bases, J lost 8 bases, and 9 bases lay in between. The CDR3 covers 12 residues. CDR3 in DNA: TGTGCCAGCAGTTCCCTCGGGGACACCATATATTTT. It is translated as CASSSLGDTIYF.

This clone was detected once. The V and J genes are TRBV9 and TRBJ1-2, with a tentative D call TRBD1 (5 bases). This CDR3 has 14 amino acids. CDR1 SGDLS and CDR2 YYNGEE come from the germline V gene. Deletions cut 0 bases from V and 6 bases from J, with 12 bases between. CDR3 region: CASSVGGGTHGYTF. The CDR3 region has the DNA TGTGCCAGCAGCGTAGGGGGGGGTACCCATGGCTACACCTTC.

The genes are TRBV5-1 and TRBJ1-2; weak D call: TRBD1 (6 bases). Trimming left V 0 bases short and J 7 bases short, with 22 bases between. Germline V CDR1 and CDR2: SGHRS, YFSETQ. The CDR3 consists of 17 residues. CDR3 in amino acids: CASSLDRQVPVSSGYTF. The CDR3 nucleotides read TGCGCCAGCAGCTTGGACCGACAGGTCCCGGTCTCCTCTGGCTACACCTTC.

J is TRBJ1-1 and V is TRBV4-2; D gene uncertain. The germline V gene encodes CDR1 LGHNA and CDR2 YNFKEQ. The CDR3 is 15 amino acids. Trimming took off 0 bases at V and 0 bases at J, with 8 bases between the two ends. The CDR3: CASSQDKVMNTEAFF. As DNA, the CDR3 is TGTGCCAGCAGCCAAGATAAAGTGATGAACACTGAAGCTTTCTTT.

This chain joins TRBV3-1 (or the pseudogene TRBV3-2) and TRBJ1-2, with 8 bases fitting TRBD1. CDR1 and CDR2 from the germline V gene are LGHDT and YNNKEL (reference sequence). J lost 6 bases, V lost 4 bases, and 16 bases had no gene match. CDR3 size: 17 residues. DNA for the CDR3: TGTGCCAGCAGCCTCAACTTTCAGGGGGCTGGTAGTAATGGCTACACCTTC. Its translation is CASSLNFQGAGSNGYTF.

The CDR3 protein is CASRTSMGRMNTEAFF. DNA for the CDR3: TGCGCCAGCAGAACCTCAATGGGACGGATGAACACTGAAGCTTTCTTT. The chain links TRBV10-2 to TRBJ1-1; D is perhaps TRBD1 (5 bases). The germline V gene has CDR1 WSHSY and CDR2 SAAADI. This CDR3 comprises 16 residues. Trimming took 6 bases from V and 0 from J, leaving 17 bases between them.

The chain employs TRBV30 and TRBJ2-7; 8 bases map to TRBD1. V dropped 3 bases and J dropped 4; count of bases not matched to a gene: 5. Per the germline V gene, CDR1 is GTSNPN and CDR2 is SVGIG (reference sequence). This CDR3 has 13 amino acids. The DNA of the CDR3 is TGTGCCTGGAGCCGGGGACAGGAATACGAGCAGTACTTC. It encodes CAWSRGQEYEQYF.

The chain recombines TRBV2 with TRBJ1-5; D ambiguous. The CDR3 is 13 amino acids. Germline-derived CDR1 and CDR2 are SNHLY and FYNNEI. Trimming pared 5 bases from V and 9 bases from J, leaving 14 bases between. CDR3 region: CASSMMGWGPQHF. The CDR3 DNA reads TGTGCCAGCAGTATGATGGGTTGGGGGCCCCAGCATTTT.

The DNA of the CDR3 is TGTGCCAGCAGCTCTCAGCAGGGGAATCAGCCCCAGCATTTT. Encoded protein: CASSSQQGNQPQHF. This chain links TRBV7-9 with TRBJ1-5; maybe TRBD1 (6 bases). CDR1 is SEHNR and CDR2 is FQNEAQ in the germline V gene (reference sequence). Trimming stripped 4 bases from V and 4 bases from J, with 11 bases between. The CDR3 sequence is 14 residues long.

The chain links TRBV2 to TRBJ2-2; TRBD2 might be the D (5 bases). Germline V CDR1 and CDR2: SNHLY, FYNNEI. V lost 9 bases and J lost 3, with 17 bases in between. The CDR3 sequence is 15 residues long. CDR3 sequence: CASQTQTGYTGELFF. As DNA, the CDR3 is TGTGCCAGTCAGACCCAAACGGGATACACCGGGGAGCTGTTTTTT.